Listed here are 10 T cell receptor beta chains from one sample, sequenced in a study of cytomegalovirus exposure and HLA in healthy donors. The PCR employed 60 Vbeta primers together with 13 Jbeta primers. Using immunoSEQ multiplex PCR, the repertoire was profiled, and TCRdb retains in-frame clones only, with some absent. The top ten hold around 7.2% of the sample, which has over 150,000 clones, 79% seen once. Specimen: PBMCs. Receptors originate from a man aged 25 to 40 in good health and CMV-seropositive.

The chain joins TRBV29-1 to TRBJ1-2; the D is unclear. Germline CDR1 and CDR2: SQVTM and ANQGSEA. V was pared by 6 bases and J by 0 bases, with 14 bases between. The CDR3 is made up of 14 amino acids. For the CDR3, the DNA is TGCAGCGTGAGGACGGGATTTACTAACTATGGCTACACCTTC. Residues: CSVRTGFTNYGYTF.

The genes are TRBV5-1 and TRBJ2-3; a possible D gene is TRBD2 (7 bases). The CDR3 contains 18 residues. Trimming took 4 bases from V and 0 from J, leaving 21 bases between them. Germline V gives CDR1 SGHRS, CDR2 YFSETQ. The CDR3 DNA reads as TGCGCCAGCAGCCCCGGCTGGCGCGGGGGCCACAGCACAGATACGCAGTATTTT. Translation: CASSPGWRGGHSTDTQYF.

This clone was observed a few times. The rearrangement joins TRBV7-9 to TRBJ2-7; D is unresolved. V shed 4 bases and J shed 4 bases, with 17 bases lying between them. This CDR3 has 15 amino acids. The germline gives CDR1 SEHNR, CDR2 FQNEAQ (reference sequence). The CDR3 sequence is CASSYPQQSQYEQYF. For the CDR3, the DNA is TGTGCCAGCAGCTACCCACAGCAGAGTCAATACGAGCAGTACTTC.

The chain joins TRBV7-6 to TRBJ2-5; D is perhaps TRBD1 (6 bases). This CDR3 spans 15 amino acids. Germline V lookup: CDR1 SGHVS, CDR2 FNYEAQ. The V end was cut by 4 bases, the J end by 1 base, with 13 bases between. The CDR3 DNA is TGTGCCAGCAGCTCAAAACAGGGAATCCAAGAGACCCAGTACTTC. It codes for CASSSKQGIQETQYF.

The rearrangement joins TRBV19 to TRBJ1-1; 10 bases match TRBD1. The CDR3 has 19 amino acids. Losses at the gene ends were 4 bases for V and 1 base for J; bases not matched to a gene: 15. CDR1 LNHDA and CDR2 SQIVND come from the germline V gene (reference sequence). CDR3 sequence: CASSKGSRGTGATNTEAFF. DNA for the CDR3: TGTGCCAGTAGTAAGGGTTCGAGGGGGACAGGGGCCACGAACACTGAAGCTTTCTTT.

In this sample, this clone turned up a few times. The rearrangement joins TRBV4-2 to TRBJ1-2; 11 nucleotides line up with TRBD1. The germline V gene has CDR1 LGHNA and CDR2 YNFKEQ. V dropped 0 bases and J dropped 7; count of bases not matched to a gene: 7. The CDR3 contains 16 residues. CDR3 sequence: CASSQDLLDRGRGYTF. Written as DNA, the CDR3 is TGTGCCAGCAGCCAAGATCTTCTGGACAGGGGGCGTGGCTACACCTTC.

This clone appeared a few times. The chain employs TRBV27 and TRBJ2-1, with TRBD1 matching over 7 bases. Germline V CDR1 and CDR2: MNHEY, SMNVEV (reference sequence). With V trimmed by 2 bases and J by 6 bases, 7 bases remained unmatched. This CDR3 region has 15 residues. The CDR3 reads CASSLTGTVFNEQFF. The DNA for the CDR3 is TGTGCCAGCAGTTTAACCGGGACAGTTTTCAATGAGCAGTTCTTC.

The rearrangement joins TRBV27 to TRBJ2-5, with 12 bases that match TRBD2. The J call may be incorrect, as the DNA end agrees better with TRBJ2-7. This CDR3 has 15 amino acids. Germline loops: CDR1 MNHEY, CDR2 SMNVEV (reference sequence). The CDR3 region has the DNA TGTGCCAGCAGTTTTACTAGCGGGAGGCCCTACGAGCAGTACTTC. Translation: CASSFTSGRPYEQYF.

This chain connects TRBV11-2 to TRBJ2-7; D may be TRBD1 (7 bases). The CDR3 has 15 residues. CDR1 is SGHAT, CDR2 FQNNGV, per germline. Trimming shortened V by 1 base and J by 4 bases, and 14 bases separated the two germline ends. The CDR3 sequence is CASSLGSRGVYEQYF. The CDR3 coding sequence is TGTGCCAGCAGCTTAGGATCCAGGGGGGTTTACGAGCAGTACTTC.

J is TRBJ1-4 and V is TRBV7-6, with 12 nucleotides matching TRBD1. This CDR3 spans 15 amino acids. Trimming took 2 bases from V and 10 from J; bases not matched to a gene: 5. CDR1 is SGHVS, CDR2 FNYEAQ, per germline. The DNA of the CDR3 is TGTGCCAGCAGCTTAAAGGGACAGGGGGCCGGAAAACTGTTTTTT. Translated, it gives CASSLKGQGAGKLFF.